This T cell receptor (beta chain) appears in the sequencing data of a study of blood T cell repertoires in COVID-19. Background on the study: Samples of COVID-19 (acute and convalescent) were obtained from the United States, Italy and Spain. T cells, B-cell-depleted T cells, or PBMCs provided the cDNA or gDNA that served as material.

In the original processing: From reference gene primer amplification, estimates of nucleated cell counts were derived. Data came from immunoSEQ multiplex PCR; TCRdb stores just in-frame clones and leaves some out. Clone size and V and J calls were adopted from that table, with D and trimming inferred from the DNA. In the table there are about 250,000 clones, about 83% of which are singletons. This CDR3 is built from 13 residues. Germline V gene sequence: CDR1 LGHDT, CDR2 YNNKEL (reference sequence). The V end lost 4 bases, the J end lost 2 bases, and 9 bases lay between the germline ends. This chain connects TRBV3-1 (or the pseudogene TRBV3-2) to TRBJ2-7; no reliable D call. Specimen: peripheral blood. The clonotype comes from a man aged 80 or over with acute or convalescent COVID-19. In DNA, the CDR3 is TGTGCCAGCAGCCCTCACAGCCCCTACGAGCAGTACTTC. Translation gives CASSPHSPYEQYF.